The 22 T cell receptor beta chains reported below all come from one sample, sequenced in a study of T cell clones after liver transplantation. The data were produced by immunoSEQ multiplex PCR, yet TCRdb's version contains in-frame clones alone and is incomplete. This sample carries roughly 65,000 clones, about 92% of them seen once, and the ten largest clones take 0.8% to 1%. Source: CD4+ T cells from blood, taken roughly 25 months after liver transplant. The receptors here all came from a human patient who received a liver transplant. Certain T cells may be donor cells from the graft.

This clone was recorded only once. The rearrangement links TRBV7-3 to TRBJ2-7; D call uncertain. The germline CDR1 and CDR2 sequences are SGHTA and FQGTGA. The CDR3 has 13 residues. Deletions cut 1 base from V and 6 bases from J, with 10 bases between. CDR3 amino acids: CASSLNGVGEQYF. CDR3 nucleotide sequence: TGTGCCAGCAGCTTAAATGGGGTTGGCGAGCAGTACTTC.

The V and J genes are TRBV7-9 and TRBJ1-1, with D unclear. Trimming took 1 base from V and 0 from J, leaving 9 bases between them. CDR1 and CDR2 from the germline V gene are SEHNR and FQNEAQ (reference sequence). The CDR3 runs to 15 residues. CDR3: CASSLGVRLNTEAFF. CDR3 DNA: TGTGCCAGCAGCTTAGGAGTCAGACTGAACACTGAAGCTTTCTTT.

This chain connects TRBV4-3 to TRBJ2-7; perhaps TRBD2 as D (6 bases). V lost 0 bases and J 2 bases, leaving 17 bases between the germline ends. CDR1 is LGHNA, CDR2 YSLEER, per germline. The CDR3 is 17 amino acids. The CDR3 protein is CASSQERRSSETYEQYF. Here the CDR3 DNA reads TGCGCCAGCAGCCAAGAGAGGAGATCTAGCGAGACCTACGAGCAGTACTTC.

This chain joins TRBV29-1 and TRBJ2-3; a weak D match, TRBD2 (5 bases). The V end was cut by 4 bases, the J end by 4 bases, with 15 bases between. This CDR3 is 14 amino acids long. Germline CDR1 is SQVTM and CDR2 is ANQGSEA. The CDR3 protein is CSVGGRLVADTQYF. In nucleotides, the CDR3 is TGCAGCGTTGGAGGGCGGCTCGTCGCAGATACGCAGTATTTT.

The chain links TRBV29-1 to TRBJ2-4; D is ambiguous. Germline CDR1 and CDR2: SQVTM and ANQGSEA. The CDR3 extends over 16 amino acids. Trimming pared 1 base from V and 1 base from J, leaving 14 bases between. As DNA, the CDR3 is TGCAGCGTTGAAGGGCGCGGCCTCGGGGCCAAAAACATTCAGTACTTC. It yields the protein CSVEGRGLGAKNIQYF.

This chain links TRBV6-5 with TRBJ1-4, with D uncertain. Germline V gives CDR1 MNHEY, CDR2 SVGAGI. CDR3 size: 13 residues. The V end lost 4 bases, the J end lost 10 bases, and 13 bases lay between the germline ends. The CDR3 loop reads CASSFVGGGKLFF. DNA for the CDR3: TGTGCCAGCAGTTTCGTTGGAGGCGGAAAACTGTTTTTT.

This clone was recorded once. V and J are TRBV19 and TRBJ1-3; the match to TRBD1 covers 7 bases. This CDR3 spans 15 amino acids. V shed 6 bases and J 4 bases; nucleotides not matched to a gene: 9. The V gene's germline CDR1 is LNHDA and CDR2 SQIVND (reference sequence). CDR3 nucleotides: TGTGCCAGTAGCCCAGGGGGACTTCCAGGAAACACCATATATTTT. Amino acids: CASSPGGLPGNTIYF.

The chain links TRBV18 to TRBJ2-7, with D maybe TRBD2 (5 bases). CDR3 length equals 14 residues. Germline CDR1 is KGHSH and CDR2 is LQKENI. V was clipped by 3 bases and J by 3 bases, with 12 bases between them. CDR3 DNA: TGTGCCAGCTCACCCAGATACGGGGACTACGAGCAGTACTTC. This sequence encodes CASSPRYGDYEQYF. The full variable domain, rest sourced from reference TRBV18 and TRBJ2-7, is NAGVMQNPRHLVRRRGQEARLRCSPMKGHSHVYWYRQLPEEGLKFMVYLQKENIIDESGMPKERFSAEFPKEGPSILRIQQVVRGDSAAYFCASSPRYGDYEQYFGPGTRLTVT.

The V gene is TRBV7-2, the J gene TRBJ2-7, with 9 bases fitting TRBD1. J was trimmed by 4 bases and V by 3 bases; bases with no gene match: 4. Germline V gene lookup returns CDR1 SGHTA and CDR2 FQGNSA. The CDR3 is made up of 14 amino acids. Written as DNA, the CDR3 is TGTGCCAGCAGCTTGCGACAGGGGGAGTACGAGCAGTACTTC. This encodes CASSLRQGEYEQYF.

The chain joins TRBV19 to TRBJ2-1; possibly TRBD1 for D (6 bases). The CDR3 runs to 16 residues. Germline CDR1 is LNHDA and CDR2 is SQIVND (reference sequence). Between the trimmed V and J ends, which lost 5 bases and 5 bases, there was a span of 19 bases. The CDR3 region has the DNA TGTGCCAGTAGTTTCGCCGGGACACCTTATAACAATGAGCAGTTCTTC. This sequence encodes CASSFAGTPYNNEQFF.

This sequence joins TRBV6-5 and TRBJ1-1, with D maybe TRBD1 (5 bases). The CDR3 runs to 12 residues. Looked up from germline, CDR1 is MNHEY and CDR2 is SVGAGI. Trimming took off 6 bases at V and 8 bases at J, with 13 bases between the two ends. CDR3 sequence reads: CASSHGTREAFF. The CDR3, as DNA: TGTGCCAGCAGCCACGGGACGAGGGAAGCTTTCTTT.

This chain joins TRBV7-8 and TRBJ2-1, with 9 nucleotides matching TRBD2. V gave up 1 base and J gave up 8 bases; unmatched junction bases: 6. This CDR3 is built from 15 residues. Per the germline V gene, CDR1 is SGHVS and CDR2 is FQNEAQ. Written as DNA, the CDR3 is TGTGCCAGCAGCTTAGAGAGCGGGAGGAGGGATGAGCAGTTCTTC. Its translation is CASSLESGRRDEQFF.

This chain links TRBV19 with TRBJ2-7, with D hard to call. The germline V gene encodes CDR1 LNHDA and CDR2 SQIVND (reference sequence). The CDR3 totals 12 residues. V lost 5 bases and J lost 11, with 16 bases in between. The CDR3 spells CASSVDTSPKYF. CDR3 DNA sequence: TGTGCCAGTAGTGTCGACACCAGCCCCAAGTACTTC.

As regards this clone: The sample contains more than one DNA sequence encoding this CDR3. The gene calls are TRBV2 and TRBJ2-3; D uncertain. This CDR3 is built from 11 residues. V was shortened by 5 bases and J by 2 bases, with 2 bases between the two germline ends. Germline V gene data show CDR1 as SNHLY and CDR2 as FYNNEI. The CDR3: CASSYTDTQYF. The CDR3 bases are TGTGCCAGCAGTTACACAGATACGCAGTATTTT. The whole variable domain, filled in from reference TRBV2 and TRBJ2-3, reads EPEVTQTPSHQVTQMGQEVILRCVPISNHLYFYWYRQILGQKVEFLVSFYNNEISEKSEIFDDQFSVERPDGSNFTLKIRSTKLEDSAMYFCASSYTDTQYFGPGTRLTVL.

The J gene is TRBJ2-1, the V gene TRBV25-1; D might be TRBD2 (5 bases). The CDR3 totals 13 residues. Between the trimmed V and J ends, which lost 3 bases and 7 bases, there was a span of 10 bases. CDR1 and CDR2 (germline): MGHDK, SYGVNS. This chain's CDR3 is CASSDPPGNEQFF. In DNA form, the CDR3 reads TGTGCCAGCAGTGACCCCCCGGGGAATGAGCAGTTCTTC.

The rearrangement uses TRBV11-3 and TRBJ1-1; TRBD1 might be the D (5 bases). This CDR3 has 12 amino acids. The V gene lost 0 bases and the J gene lost 10 bases, with 9 bases spanning the gap. Per the germline V gene, CDR1 is SGHNT and CDR2 is YENEEA. CDR3 DNA sequence: TGTGCCAGCAGCTTAGATCTGGGGCGAGCTTTCTTT. Residues: CASSLDLGRAFF.

The V call is TRBV19, the J call TRBJ1-4, with D maybe TRBD1 (5 bases). V was pared by 5 bases and J by 8 bases, with 18 bases between. Germline V gene sequence: CDR1 LNHDA, CDR2 SQIVND (reference sequence). The length of the CDR3 is 15 residues. DNA for the CDR3: TGTGCCAGTAGTCCGGGGATAGGCCCAGGGGAAAAACTGTTTTTT. It yields the protein CASSPGIGPGEKLFF.

This clone was seen only a few times. This chain uses TRBV2 with TRBJ1-1; D not resolved. Deletions cut 7 bases from V and 1 base from J, with 25 bases between. This CDR3 is 18 amino acids long. CDR1 is SNHLY and CDR2 is FYNNEI in the germline V gene. CDR3 sequence reads: CASTHTYGRRLRNTEAFF. The CDR3 coding sequence is TGTGCCAGCACCCACACATATGGACGCCGGCTTCGGAACACTGAAGCTTTCTTT.

This rearrangement joins TRBV18 to TRBJ1-2, with a weak D call TRBD1 (6 bases). The V end was cut by 0 bases, the J end by 13 bases, with 12 bases between. Germline values: CDR1 KGHSH, CDR2 LQKENI. CDR3 length: 12 amino acids. CDR3 bases: TGTGCCAGCTCACCACCGGACAGAGTTGTCACCTTC. Residues: CASSPPDRVVTF.

The chain is built from TRBV10-3 and TRBJ2-3; 7 nucleotides align to TRBD2. From germline, CDR1 is ENHRY and CDR2 SYGVKD. The CDR3 runs 13 residues. After removal of 11 bases from V and 2 bases from J, the junction contained 7 bases not matched to a gene. CDR3 in amino acids: CASRAGLTDTQYF. The CDR3 DNA reads as TGTGCCTCCCGAGCGGGACTCACAGATACGCAGTATTTT.

The V gene is TRBV18, the J gene TRBJ2-5; the D gene is possibly TRBD2 (6 bases). Germline assignment: CDR1 KGHSH and CDR2 LQKENI. The CDR3 consists of 13 residues. Trimming pared 5 bases from V and 2 bases from J, leaving 9 bases between. The CDR3 loop reads CASSMGLQETQYF. The CDR3, as DNA: TGTGCCAGCTCAATGGGACTGCAAGAGACCCAGTACTTC.

The CDR3 is CASSLGGGEVDEQYF. For the CDR3, the DNA is TGCGCCAGCAGCTTGGGCGGGGGAGAGGTGGACGAGCAGTACTTC. The genes are TRBV5-1 and TRBJ2-7; TRBD2 aligns across 7 bases. The junction had 8 bases not matched to a gene; V was cut back by 0 bases and J by 5 bases. Germline-derived CDR1 and CDR2 are SGHRS and YFSETQ. CDR3 length: 15 residues.